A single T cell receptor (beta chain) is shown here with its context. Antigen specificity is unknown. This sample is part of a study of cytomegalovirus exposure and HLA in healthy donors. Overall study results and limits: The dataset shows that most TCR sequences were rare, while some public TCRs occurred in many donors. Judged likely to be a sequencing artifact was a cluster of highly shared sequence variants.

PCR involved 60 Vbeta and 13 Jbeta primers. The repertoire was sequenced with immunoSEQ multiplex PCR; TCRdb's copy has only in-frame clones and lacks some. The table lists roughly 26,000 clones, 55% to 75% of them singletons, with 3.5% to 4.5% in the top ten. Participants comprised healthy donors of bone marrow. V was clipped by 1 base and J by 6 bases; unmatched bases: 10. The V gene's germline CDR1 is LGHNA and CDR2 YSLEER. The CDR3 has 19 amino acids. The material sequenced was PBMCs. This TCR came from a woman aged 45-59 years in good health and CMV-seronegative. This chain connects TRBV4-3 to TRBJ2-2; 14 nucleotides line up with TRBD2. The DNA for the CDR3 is TGCGCCAGCAGCCAAGCGACTAGCGGGGGGGCCACGGGGCCCGGGGAGCTGTTTTTT. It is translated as CASSQATSGGATGPGELFF.